These T cell receptor beta chains were read from a single sample in a study of OX40 agonist ivuxolimab in advanced cancers. Only in-frame clones appear in the TCRdb table, and some are missing; sequencing was by immunoSEQ multiplex PCR. Of about 45,000 clones listed, around nine tenths were seen once; the top ten hold 1.1%. The sequences come from CD4+ or CD8+ T cells sorted from blood, collected in a trial of the OX40 agonist ivuxolimab. The receptors come from an adult with an advanced solid tumor such as melanoma, head and neck, liver or kidney cancer. CDR3s leave out the opening cysteine and the closing phenylalanine or tryptophan. The order of the fields is D gene, V gene, clone size, J gene, CDR3 length, CDR3 protein. A D gene is named only where the DNA matches it firmly. Not all rows give a size; the values are once, few, many and, for expanded clones, a class.

.,TRBV28,.,TRBJ1-4,9,ASRGERKLF
.,TRBV7-7,.,TRBJ2-1,11,ASSLDSYNEQF
TRBD2,TRBV4-3,.,TRBJ2-2,18,ASSQEMISGSGTRSRELF
TRBD2,TRBV4-2,.,TRBJ2-1,14,ASSQDTSGRIDEQF
.,TRBV5-4,.,TRBJ2-5,11,ASSGGGGETQY
.,TRBV21-1,.,TRBJ2-7,13,ASPGAGRHTYEQY
.,TRBV21-1,.,TRBJ1-2,13,ASSKCVRTHYGYT
.,TRBV7-2,.,TRBJ2-7,13,ASSMRQAISYEQY
.,TRBV30,.,TRBJ2-7,11,AWKLRGSYEQY
TRBD2,TRBV7-3,.,TRBJ2-1,14,ASSPTSGRGYNEQF
.,TRBV27,.,TRBJ1-2,11,ASSFRANYGYT
TRBD1,TRBV28,.,TRBJ2-7,15,ASSPPQGTPPDYEQY
TRBD2,TRBV5-1,.,TRBJ2-2,15,ASTLTSGRAFTGELF
.,TRBV29-1,.,TRBJ2-4,12,SGLQGGAKNIQY
.,TRBV9,.,TRBJ1-2,12,ASSVVGSNYGYT
.,TRBV28,.,TRBJ2-1,9,ASTVYNEQF
.,TRBV7-6,.,TRBJ1-4,12,ASSQGWTNEKLF
.,TRBV10-3,once,TRBJ1-2,12,AISESGGEGGYT
.,TRBV6-6,few,TRBJ2-6,14,ASRGRTSSGANVLT
.,TRBV28,.,TRBJ2-7,12,ASSSPGLSYEQY
.,TRBV7-8,.,TRBJ1-5,15,ASSLATGLQSNQPQH
.,TRBV28,.,TRBJ2-1,13,ASSKARDSYNEQF
.,TRBV28,.,TRBJ2-5,10,ASRSPGETQY
.,TRBV6-6,.,TRBJ1-1,10,ASSNPYRVAF
.,TRBV9,.,TRBJ2-7,14,ASSVGSGAASYEQY
.,TRBV7-9,.,TRBJ2-7,11,ASSLSEGRMQY
.,TRBV29-1,few,TRBJ1-1,10,SVGGLNTEAF
.,TRBV4-3,once,TRBJ1-6,13,ASSQNQGLDSPLH
.,TRBV23-1,.,TRBJ2-7,12,ASFLREEKYEQY
TRBD2,TRBV7-8,.,TRBJ2-5,15,ASSLGFSGRARETQY
TRBD1,TRBV7-2,once,TRBJ2-1,12,ASSLGQPGNEQF
TRBD1,TRBV28,.,TRBJ2-7,9,ASQGAYEQY
TRBD1,TRBV10-3,.,TRBJ2-3,12,AIGRDSSTDTQY